This T cell receptor beta chain was captured in a study of cytomegalovirus exposure and HLA in healthy donors. Comments on this clone: The antigen remains unidentified.

The PCR employed 60 Vbeta primers together with 13 Jbeta primers. TCRdb's copy holds only in-frame clones and misses some; the assay was immunoSEQ multiplex PCR. The sample has approximately 200,000 clones; over 60% are singletons. Healthy individuals who donated bone marrow served as the donors. The study's findings and limits: Productive rates of about 90% or about 30% were seen for most TCR beta V segments in an earlier analysis. Roughly uniform depth of sequencing across donors was assumed in presence/absence analyses.

This clonotype was obtained from a man aged 18-30 years in good health and CMV-seronegative. Sequencing was done on a sample of PBMCs.

CDR3 DNA: TGCGCCAGCAGCCCATCCCTCGTCGGGAGTGCAGATACGCAGTATTTT. Amino acids: CASSPSLVGSADTQYF. The chain carries TRBV5-1 and TRBJ2-3, with a possible D match to TRBD2 (6 bases). The CDR3 consists of 16 residues. The V gene's germline CDR1 is SGHRS and CDR2 YFSETQ. V gave up 4 bases and J gave up 4 bases, with 19 bases separating them.